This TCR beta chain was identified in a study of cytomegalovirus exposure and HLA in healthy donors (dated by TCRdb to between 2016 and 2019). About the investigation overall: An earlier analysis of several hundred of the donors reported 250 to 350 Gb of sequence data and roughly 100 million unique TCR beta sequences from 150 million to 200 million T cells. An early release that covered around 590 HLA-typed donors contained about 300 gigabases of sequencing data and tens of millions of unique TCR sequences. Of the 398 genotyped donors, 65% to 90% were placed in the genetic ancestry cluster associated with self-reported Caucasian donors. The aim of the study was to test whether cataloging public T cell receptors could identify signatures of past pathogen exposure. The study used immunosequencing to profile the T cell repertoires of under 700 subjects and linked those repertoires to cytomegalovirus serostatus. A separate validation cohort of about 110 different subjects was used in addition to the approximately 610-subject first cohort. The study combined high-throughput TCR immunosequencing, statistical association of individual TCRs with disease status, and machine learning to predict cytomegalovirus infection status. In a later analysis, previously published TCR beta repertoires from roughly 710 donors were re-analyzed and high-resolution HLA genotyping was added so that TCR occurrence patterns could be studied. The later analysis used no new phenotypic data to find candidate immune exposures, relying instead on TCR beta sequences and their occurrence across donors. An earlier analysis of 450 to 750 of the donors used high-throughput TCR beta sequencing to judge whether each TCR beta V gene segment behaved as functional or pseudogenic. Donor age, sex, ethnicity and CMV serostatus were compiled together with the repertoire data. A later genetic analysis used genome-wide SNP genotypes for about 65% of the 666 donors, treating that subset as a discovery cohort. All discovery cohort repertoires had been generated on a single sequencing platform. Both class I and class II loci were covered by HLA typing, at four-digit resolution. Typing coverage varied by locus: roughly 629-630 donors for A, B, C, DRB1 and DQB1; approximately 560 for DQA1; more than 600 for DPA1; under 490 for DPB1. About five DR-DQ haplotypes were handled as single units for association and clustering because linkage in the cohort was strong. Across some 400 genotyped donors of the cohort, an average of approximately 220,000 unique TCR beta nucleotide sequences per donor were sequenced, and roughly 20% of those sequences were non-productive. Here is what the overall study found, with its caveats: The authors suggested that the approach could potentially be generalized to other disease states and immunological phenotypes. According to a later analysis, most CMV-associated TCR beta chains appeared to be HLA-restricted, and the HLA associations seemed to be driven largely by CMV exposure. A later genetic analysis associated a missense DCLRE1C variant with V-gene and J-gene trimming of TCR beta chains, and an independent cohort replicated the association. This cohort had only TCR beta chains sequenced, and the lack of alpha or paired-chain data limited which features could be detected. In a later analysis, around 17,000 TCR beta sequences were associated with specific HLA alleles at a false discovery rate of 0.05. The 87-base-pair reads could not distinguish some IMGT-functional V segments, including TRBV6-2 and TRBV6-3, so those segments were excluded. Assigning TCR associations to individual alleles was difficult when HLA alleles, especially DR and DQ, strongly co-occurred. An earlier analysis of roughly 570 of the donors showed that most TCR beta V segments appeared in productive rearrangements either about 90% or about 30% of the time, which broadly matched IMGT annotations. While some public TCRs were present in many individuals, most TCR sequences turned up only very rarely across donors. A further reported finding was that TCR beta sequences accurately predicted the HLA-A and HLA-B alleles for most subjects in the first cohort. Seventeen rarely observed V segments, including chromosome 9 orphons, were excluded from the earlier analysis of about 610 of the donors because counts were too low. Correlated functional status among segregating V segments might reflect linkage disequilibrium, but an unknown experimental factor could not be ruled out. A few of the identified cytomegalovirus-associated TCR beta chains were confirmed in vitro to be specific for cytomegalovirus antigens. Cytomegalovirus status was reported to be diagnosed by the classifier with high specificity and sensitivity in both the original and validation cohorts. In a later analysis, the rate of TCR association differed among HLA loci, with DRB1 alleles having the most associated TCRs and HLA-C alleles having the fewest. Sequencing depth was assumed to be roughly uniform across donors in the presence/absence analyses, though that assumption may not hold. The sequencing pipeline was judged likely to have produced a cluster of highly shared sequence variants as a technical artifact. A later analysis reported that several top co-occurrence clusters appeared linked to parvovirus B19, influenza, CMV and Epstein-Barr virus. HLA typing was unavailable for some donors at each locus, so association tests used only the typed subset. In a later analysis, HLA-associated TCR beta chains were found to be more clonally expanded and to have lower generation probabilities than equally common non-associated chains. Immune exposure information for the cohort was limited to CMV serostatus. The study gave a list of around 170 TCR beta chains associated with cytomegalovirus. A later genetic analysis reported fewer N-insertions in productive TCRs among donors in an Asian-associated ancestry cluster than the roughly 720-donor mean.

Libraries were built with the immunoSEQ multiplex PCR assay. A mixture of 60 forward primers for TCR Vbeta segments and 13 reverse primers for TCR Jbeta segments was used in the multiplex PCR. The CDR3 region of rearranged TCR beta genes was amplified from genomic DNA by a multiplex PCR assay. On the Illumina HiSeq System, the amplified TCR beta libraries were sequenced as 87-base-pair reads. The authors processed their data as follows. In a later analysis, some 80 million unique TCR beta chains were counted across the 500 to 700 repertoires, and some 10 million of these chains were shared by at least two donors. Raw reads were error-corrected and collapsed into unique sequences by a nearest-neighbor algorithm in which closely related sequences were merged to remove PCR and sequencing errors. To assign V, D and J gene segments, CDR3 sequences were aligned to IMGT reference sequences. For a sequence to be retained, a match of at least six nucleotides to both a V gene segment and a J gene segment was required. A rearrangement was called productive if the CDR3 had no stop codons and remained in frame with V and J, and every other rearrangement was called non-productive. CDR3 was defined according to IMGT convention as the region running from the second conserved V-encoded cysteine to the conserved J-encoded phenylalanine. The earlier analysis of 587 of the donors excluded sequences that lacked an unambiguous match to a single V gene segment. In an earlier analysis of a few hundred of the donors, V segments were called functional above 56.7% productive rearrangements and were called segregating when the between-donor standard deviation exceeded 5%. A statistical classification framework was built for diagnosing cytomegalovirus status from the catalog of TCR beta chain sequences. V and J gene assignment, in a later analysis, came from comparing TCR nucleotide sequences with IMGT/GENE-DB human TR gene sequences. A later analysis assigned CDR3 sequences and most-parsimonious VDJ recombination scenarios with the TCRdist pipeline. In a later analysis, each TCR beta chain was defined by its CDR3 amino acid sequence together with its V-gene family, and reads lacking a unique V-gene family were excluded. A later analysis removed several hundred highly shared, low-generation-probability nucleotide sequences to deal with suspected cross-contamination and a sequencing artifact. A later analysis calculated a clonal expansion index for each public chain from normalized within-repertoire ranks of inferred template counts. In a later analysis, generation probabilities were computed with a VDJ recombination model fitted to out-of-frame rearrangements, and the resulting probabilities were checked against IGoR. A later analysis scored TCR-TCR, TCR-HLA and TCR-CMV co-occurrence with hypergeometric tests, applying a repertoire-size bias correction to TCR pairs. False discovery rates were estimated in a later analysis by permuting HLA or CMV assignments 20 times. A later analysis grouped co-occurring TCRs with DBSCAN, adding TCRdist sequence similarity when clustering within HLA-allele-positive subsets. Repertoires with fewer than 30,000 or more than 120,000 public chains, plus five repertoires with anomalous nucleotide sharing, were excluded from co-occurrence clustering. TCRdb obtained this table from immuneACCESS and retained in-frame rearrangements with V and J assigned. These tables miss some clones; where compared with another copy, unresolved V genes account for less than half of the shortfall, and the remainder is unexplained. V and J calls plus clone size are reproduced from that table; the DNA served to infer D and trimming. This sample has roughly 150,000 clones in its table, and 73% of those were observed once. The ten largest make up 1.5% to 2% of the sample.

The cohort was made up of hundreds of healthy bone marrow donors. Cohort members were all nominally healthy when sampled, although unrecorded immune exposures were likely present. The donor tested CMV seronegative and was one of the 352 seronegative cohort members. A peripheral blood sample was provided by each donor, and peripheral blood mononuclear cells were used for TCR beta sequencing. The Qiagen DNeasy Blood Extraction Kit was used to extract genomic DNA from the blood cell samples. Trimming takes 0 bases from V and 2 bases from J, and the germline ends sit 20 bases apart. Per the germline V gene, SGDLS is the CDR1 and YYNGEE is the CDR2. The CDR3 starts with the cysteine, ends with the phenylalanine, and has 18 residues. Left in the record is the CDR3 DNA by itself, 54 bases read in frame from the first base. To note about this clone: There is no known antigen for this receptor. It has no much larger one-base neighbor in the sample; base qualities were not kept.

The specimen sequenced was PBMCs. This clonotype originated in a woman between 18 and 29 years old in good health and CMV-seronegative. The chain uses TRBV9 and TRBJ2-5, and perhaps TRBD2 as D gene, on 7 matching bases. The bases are TGTGCCAGCAGCGTAGCTACGGGGGGCTCCGGAATTCAAGAGACCCAGTACTTC. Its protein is CASSVATGGSGIQETQYF.